This T cell receptor beta chain comes out of a study of blood T cell repertoires in COVID-19. Study-level background: COVID-19 samples collected from the United States, Italy and Spain covered acute and convalescent phases.

There are 15 residues in the CDR3. CDR1 and CDR2 (germline): KGHSH, LQKENI. V was cut by 1 base and J by 4 bases, with 11 bases left in between. In the original analysis: Scientists estimated how many nucleated cells there were by amplifying reference gene primers. Measured with immunoSEQ multiplex PCR; TCRdb has only the in-frame clones, and not every one. V and J calls and clone size follow that table, whereas D and trimming were derived from the DNA. The repertoire holds about 190,000 clones, with 84% as singletons. The sequencing sample was made of peripheral blood. This receptor was obtained from a human donor in a cohort sampled during active COVID-19. The rearrangement joins TRBV18 to TRBJ2-4, with a tentative D call TRBD1 (5 bases). The CDR3 spells CASSPRTRGKNIQYF. DNA of the CDR3: TGTGCCAGCTCACCACGGACAAGGGGTAAAAACATTCAGTACTTC.